The entry that follows covers one T cell receptor beta chain sequence. Clones were read by immunoSEQ multiplex PCR, and TCRdb kept only the in-frame ones, dropping some. The table has about 200,000 clones, 89% seen once. The data belong to a study of blood T cell repertoires in COVID-19. The germline CDR1 and CDR2 sequences are LNHDA and SQIVND (reference sequence). The ends were cut back, 5 bases at V and 6 bases at J, with 14 bases in the middle. This CDR3 has 13 amino acids. The chain has TRBV19 and TRBJ2-7; D remains unclear. The sequence was obtained from a man aged 40-55 years with acute or convalescent COVID-19. Material for sequencing was peripheral blood. As DNA, the CDR3 is TGTGCCAGTAGTCCCAGAGGAACCTCCGAGCAGTACTTC. Protein sequence: CASSPRGTSEQYF.